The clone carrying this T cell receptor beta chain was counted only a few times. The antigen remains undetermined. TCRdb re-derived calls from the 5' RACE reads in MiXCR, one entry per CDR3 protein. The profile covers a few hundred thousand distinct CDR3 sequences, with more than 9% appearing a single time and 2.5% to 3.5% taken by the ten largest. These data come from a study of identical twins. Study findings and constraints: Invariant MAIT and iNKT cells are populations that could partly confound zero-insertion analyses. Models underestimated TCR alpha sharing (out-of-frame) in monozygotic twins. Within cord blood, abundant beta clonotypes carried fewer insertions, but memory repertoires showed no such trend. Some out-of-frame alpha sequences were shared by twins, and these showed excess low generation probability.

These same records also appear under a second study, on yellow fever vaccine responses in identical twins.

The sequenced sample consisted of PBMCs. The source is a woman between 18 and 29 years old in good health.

CDR3 nucleotide sequence: TGTGCCAGTAGTATGGCGGCAGGGTACCAAGAGACCCAGTACTTC. This codes for CASSMAAGYQETQYF. The J gene is TRBJ2-5, the V gene TRBV19, with a tentative D call TRBD1 (5 bases). V shed 3 bases and J shed 0 bases, with 11 bases lying between them. Per germline, CDR1 LNHDA and CDR2 SQIVND (reference sequence). The CDR3 is 15 amino acids.